The 13 T cell receptor beta chains in this list originate from one sample, sequenced in a study of breast tumors, draining lymph nodes, adjacent tissues. TCRdb redid the calling of the multiplex PCR reads with MiXCR, one entry per CDR3 protein. The data show approximately 100,000 distinct CDR3 sequences, about 31% seen once. Axillary draining lymph nodes of breast cancer patients supplied the node samples. Source material: axillary lymph node tissue. These receptors all come from a female donor with breast cancer. Some clones in this sample may be carry-over from other donors' samples.

This clonotype has at least ten counts. The J gene is TRBJ2-7, the V gene TRBV28, with TRBD2 identical over 10 bases. The CDR3 sequence is 15 residues long. CDR1 and CDR2 from the germline V gene are MDHEN and SYDVKM. V lost 2 bases, J lost 3 bases, and 4 bases stayed unmatched. The CDR3 protein is CASSLGSSGSYEQYF. The CDR3 nucleotides read TGTGCCAGCAGTTTAGGGTCTAGCGGGAGCTACGAGCAGTACTTC.

This clonotype was seen a few times. A much more abundant neighbour one base away suggests this may be a read error. This rearrangement joins TRBV3-1 to TRBJ2-1, with TRBD1 as a possible D gene (5 bases). Per germline, CDR1 LGHDT and CDR2 YNNKEL (reference sequence). The CDR3 spans 18 residues. The DNA of the CDR3 is TGTCCCAGCAGCCAAGATCCCAAAGAGACAGCGCAGATCAATGAGCAGTTCTTC. Amino acid sequence: CPSSQDPKETAQINEQFF.

Ten or more counts support this clonotype. The rearrangement joins TRBV20-1 to TRBJ1-6; D is possibly TRBD1 (6 bases). Germline CDR1 DFQATT, CDR2 SNEGSKA (reference sequence). The CDR3 is 12 residues long. Trimming left V 5 bases short and J 7 bases short, with 9 bases between. DNA of the CDR3: TGCAGTGCTGATCAGGGGAATTCACCCCTCCACTTT. This gives the protein CSADQGNSPLHF.

This clonotype turned up a few times. The V and J genes are TRBV10-1 and TRBJ2-3; D perhaps matches TRBD2 (5 bases). V was shortened by 3 bases and J by 2 bases, with 9 bases between the two germline ends. Per the germline V gene, CDR1 is WNHNN and CDR2 is SYGVQD (reference sequence). CDR3 size: 14 residues. CDR3 sequence (DNA): TGCGCCAGCAGTGACGGAGGACTCACAGATACGCAGTATTTT. It codes for CASSDGGLTDTQYF.

On this clonotype itself: A read error may explain this, as a much larger clone is one base away. This CDR3 fails to terminate in the conserved phenylalanine or tryptophan, so it likely reflects a read error. The chain carries TRBV14 and TRBJ2-1; perhaps TRBD2 as D (5 bases). In germline, CDR1 is SGHDN, CDR2 FVKESK. This CDR3 spans 13 amino acids. V lost 1 base, J lost 8 bases, and 9 bases lay in between. Written as DNA, the CDR3 is TGTGCCAGCAGCCAAGGTCCCGGGGATGAGCAGTTCTCC. Protein product: CASSQGPGDEQFS.

The chain combines TRBV7-9 with TRBJ1-1; TRBD1 might be the D (6 bases). This CDR3 spans 15 amino acids. Trimming took off 4 bases at V and 1 base at J, with 13 bases between the two ends. Germline V gene data show CDR1 as SEHNR and CDR2 as FQNEAQ (reference sequence). The CDR3 DNA follows: TGTGCCAGCAGCTCTAGATCGGGGGCGAACACTGAAGCTTTCTTT. It yields the protein CASSSRSGANTEAFF.

CDR3 residues: CSARDRVGSPGFYEQYF. The CDR3 bases are TGCAGTGCTAGAGATCGAGTCGGCAGCCCAGGGTTCTACGAGCAGTACTTC. The rearrangement uses TRBV20-1 and TRBJ2-7; perhaps TRBD1 as D (5 bases). Germline-derived CDR1 and CDR2 are DFQATT and SNEGSKA (reference sequence). The CDR3 runs 17 residues. Trimming took off 0 bases at V and 3 bases at J, with 21 bases between the two ends.

This clonotype was seen repeatedly, ten times or more. V and J are TRBV7-2 and TRBJ1-6; D is possibly TRBD1 (6 bases). V was shortened by 7 bases and J by 10 bases, with 23 bases between the two germline ends. Germline V gene lookup returns CDR1 SGHTA and CDR2 FQGNSA. The CDR3 length is 16 residues. The CDR3 coding sequence is TGTGCCAGCACCGGGCAGGCCAGGGGCGCCGGGTCACCCCTCCACTTT. Encoded protein: CASTGQARGAGSPLHF. The full variable domain, its missing parts supplied by reference TRBV7-2 and TRBJ1-6, is GAGVSQSPSNKVTEKGKDVELRCDPISGHTALYWYRQSLGQGLEFLIYFQGNSAPDKSGLPSDRFSAERTGGSVSTLTIQRTQQEDSAVYLCASTGQARGAGSPLHFGNGTRLTVT.

The gene calls are TRBV12-5 and TRBJ1-1; D is undetermined. CDR3 length: 13 residues. With 0 bases removed from V and 7 bases from J, the gap between germline ends came to 9 bases. Germline V gene data show CDR1 as LGHNT and CDR2 as FRNRAP. Here the CDR3 DNA reads TGTGCTAGTGGTTTGGTAGATTGGGGTGAAGCTTTCTTT. This encodes CASGLVDWGEAFF.

This clonotype was picked up many times. J is TRBJ2-7 and V is TRBV5-1, with TRBD1 identical over 10 bases. The ends lost 4 bases at V and 7 bases at J; junction bases unmatched: 5. CDR3 length equals 13 residues. Germline values: CDR1 SGHRS, CDR2 YFSETQ. The CDR3 sequence: CASSVGQGVEQYF. CDR3 bases: TGCGCCAGCAGCGTCGGACAGGGGGTTGAGCAGTACTTC.

This clonotype was detected only a few times. The junction differs from germline at one of its ends, possibly a read error. The genes are TRBV11-2 and TRBJ2-3; the D gene is possibly TRBD2 (5 bases). This CDR3 has 12 residues. Per the germline V gene, CDR1 is SGHAT and CDR2 is FQNNGV. This CDR3 reads CASSSAGDTRYF. CDR3 bases: TGTGCCAGCAGCTCCGCCGGGGATACGCGGTATTTT.

The chain is built from TRBV24-1 and TRBJ2-3; 9 bases align to TRBD2. V shed 4 bases, J shed 4 bases, and the junction held 17 bases outside the gene matches. The CDR3 is made up of 19 amino acids. Germline CDR1 reads KGHDR; CDR2 reads SFDVKD. This chain's CDR3 is CATSESFLAGVSGADTQYF. The CDR3 DNA follows: TGTGCCACCAGTGAATCCTTCTTAGCGGGAGTCTCCGGGGCAGATACGCAGTATTTT.

About this clonotype itself: A read error may produce the germline difference seen at one junction end. The chain has TRBV7-7 and TRBJ2-2; tentative D call: TRBD1 (6 bases). CDR1 and CDR2 (germline): SSHAT, FNYEAQ (reference sequence). CDR3 length: 16 residues. The CDR3 region is CASSLGRQVYTGELFF. In DNA, the CDR3 is TGTGCTAGCAGCTTAGGGAGACAGGTTTACACCGGGGAGCTGTTTTTT. The full variable domain, completed using reference TRBV7-7 and TRBJ2-2, is GAGVSQSPRYKVTKRGQDVTLRCDPISSHATLYWYQQALGQGPEFLTYFNYEAQPDKSGLPSDRFSAERPEGSISTLTIQRTEQRDSAMYRCASSLGRQVYTGELFFGEGSRLTVL.